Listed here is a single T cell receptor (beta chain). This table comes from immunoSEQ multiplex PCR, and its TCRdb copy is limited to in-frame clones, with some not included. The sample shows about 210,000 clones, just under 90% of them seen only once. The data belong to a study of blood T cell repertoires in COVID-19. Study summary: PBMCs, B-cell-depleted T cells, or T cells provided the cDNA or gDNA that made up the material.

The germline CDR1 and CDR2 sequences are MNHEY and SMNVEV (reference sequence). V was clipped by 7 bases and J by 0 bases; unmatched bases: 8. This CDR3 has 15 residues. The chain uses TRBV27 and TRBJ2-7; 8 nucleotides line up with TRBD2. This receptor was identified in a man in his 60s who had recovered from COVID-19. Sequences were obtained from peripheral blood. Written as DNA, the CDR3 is TGTGCCAGCAAAAGGACTAGCCTTAGCTCCTACGAGCAGTACTTC. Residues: CASKRTSLSSYEQYF.